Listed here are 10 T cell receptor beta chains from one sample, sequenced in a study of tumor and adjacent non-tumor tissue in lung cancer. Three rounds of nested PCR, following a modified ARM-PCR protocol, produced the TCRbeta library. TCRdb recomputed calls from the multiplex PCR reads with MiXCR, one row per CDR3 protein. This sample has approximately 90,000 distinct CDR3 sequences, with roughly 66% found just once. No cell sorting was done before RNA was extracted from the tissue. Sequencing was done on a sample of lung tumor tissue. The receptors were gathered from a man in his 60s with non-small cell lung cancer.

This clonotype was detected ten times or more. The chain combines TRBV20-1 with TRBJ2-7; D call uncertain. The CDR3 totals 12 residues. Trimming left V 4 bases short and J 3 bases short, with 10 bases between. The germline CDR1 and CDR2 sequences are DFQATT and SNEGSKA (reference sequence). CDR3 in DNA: TGCAGTGCTATCTACGACGGCTACGAGCAGTACTTC. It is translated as CSAIYDGYEQYF.

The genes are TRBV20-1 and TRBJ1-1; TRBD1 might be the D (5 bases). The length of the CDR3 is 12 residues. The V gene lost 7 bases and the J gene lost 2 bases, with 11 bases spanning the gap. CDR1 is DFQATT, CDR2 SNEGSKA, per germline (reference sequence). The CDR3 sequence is CSGGGTNTEAFF. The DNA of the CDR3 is TGCAGTGGGGGGGGAACCAACACTGAAGCTTTCTTT.

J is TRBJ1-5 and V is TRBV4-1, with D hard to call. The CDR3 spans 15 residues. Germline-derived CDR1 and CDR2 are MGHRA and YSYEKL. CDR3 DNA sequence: TGCATCAGCAGCCAAGATATGGGGAGCAATCAGCCCCAGCATTTT. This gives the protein CISSQDMGSNQPQHF.

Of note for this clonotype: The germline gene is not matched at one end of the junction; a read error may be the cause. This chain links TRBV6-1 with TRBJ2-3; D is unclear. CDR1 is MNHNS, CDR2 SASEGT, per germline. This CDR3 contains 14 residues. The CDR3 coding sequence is TGTGCAAGCAGTGCCTGGCTGGCGAAGAATACGCAGTATTTT. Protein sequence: CASSAWLAKNTQYF.

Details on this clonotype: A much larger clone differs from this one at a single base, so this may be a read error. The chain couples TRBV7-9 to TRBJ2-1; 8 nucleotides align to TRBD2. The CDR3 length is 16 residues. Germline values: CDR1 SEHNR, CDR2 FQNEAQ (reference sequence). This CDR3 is CDSSPGVSGAYNEQFF. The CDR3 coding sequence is TGTGACAGCAGCCCCGGAGTTAGCGGGGCCTACAATGAGCAGTTCTTC. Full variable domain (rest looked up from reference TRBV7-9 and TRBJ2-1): DTGVSQNPRHKITKRGQNVTFRCDPISEHNRLYWYRQTLGQGPEFLTYFQNEAQLEKSRLLSDRFSAERPKGSFSTLEIQRTEQGDSAMYLCDSSPGVSGAYNEQFFGPGTRLTVL.

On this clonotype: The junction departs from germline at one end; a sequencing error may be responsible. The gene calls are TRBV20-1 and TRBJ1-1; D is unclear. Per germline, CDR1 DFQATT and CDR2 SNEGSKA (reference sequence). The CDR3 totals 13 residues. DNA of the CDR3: TGCATTGCTAGATCCAACCCCTCCACTGAAGCTTTCTTT. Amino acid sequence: CIARSNPSTEAFF.

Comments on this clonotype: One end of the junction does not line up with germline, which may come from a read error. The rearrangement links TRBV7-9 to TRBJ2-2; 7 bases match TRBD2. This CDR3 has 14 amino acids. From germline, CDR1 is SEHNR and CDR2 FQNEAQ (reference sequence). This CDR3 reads CASSRGEYTGKLFF. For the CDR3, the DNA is TGCGCCAGCAGTCGGGGGGAGTACACCGGGAAGCTGTTTTTT.

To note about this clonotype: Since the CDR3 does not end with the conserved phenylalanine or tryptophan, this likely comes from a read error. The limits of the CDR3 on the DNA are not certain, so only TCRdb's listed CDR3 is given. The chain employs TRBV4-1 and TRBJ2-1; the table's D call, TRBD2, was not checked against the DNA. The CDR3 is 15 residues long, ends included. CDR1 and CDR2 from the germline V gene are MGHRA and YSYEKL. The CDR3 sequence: CAGSLYFSGRGEQLL.

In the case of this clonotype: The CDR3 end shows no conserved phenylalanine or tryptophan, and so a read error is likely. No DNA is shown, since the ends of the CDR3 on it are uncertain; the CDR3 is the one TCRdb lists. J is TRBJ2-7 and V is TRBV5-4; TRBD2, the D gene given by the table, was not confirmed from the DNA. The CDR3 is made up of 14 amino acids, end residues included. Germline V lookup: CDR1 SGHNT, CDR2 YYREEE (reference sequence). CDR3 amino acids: CASSSTSGGYEKYL.

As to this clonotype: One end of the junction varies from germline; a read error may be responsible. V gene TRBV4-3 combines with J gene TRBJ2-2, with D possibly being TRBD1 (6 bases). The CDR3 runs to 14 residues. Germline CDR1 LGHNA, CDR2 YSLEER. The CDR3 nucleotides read TGCGACAGCAGCCAGGGGCCGGGAACCGGGGAGCTGTTTTTT. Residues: CDSSQGPGTGELFF.